These 20 T cell receptor beta chains came from one sample sequenced in a study of CD8+ T cells in alopecia areata listed by TCRdb under 2018. Libraries were prepared through the immunoSEQ multiplex PCR assay. To provide template for TCR sequencing, every sample had RNA extracted and reverse transcribed into cDNA. In TCRdb, the immuneACCESS table is reduced to in-frame sequences with V and J assigned. These tables do not hold every clone; where another copy was compared, an unresolved V gene accounts for under half, and the others remain unexplained. The sample table lists about 250,000 clones, 60% of them with a count of one. Of the sample, about 0.88% is held by the ten largest clones. The treatment or condition label corresponds to: oral pan-JAK inhibitor, 5-10 mg twice daily. This specimen consisted of CD4+ T cells sorted from blood, obtained around week 54, from a patient treated with tofacitinib. Receptor source: a human donor with alopecia areata.

This clone was observed a few times. This chain links TRBV6-6 with TRBJ2-6; D not certain. V was shortened by 5 bases and J by 0 bases, with 8 bases between the two germline ends. CDR1 and CDR2 (germline): MNHNY, SVGAGI (reference sequence). The CDR3 consists of 15 residues. Here the CDR3 reads CASSLTDSGANVLTF. CDR3 nucleotide sequence: TGTGCCAGCAGTCTAACAGACTCTGGGGCCAACGTCCTGACTTTC.

A few counts support this clone. This sequence joins TRBV4-1 and TRBJ2-3; D possibly uses TRBD1 or TRBD2 (6 bases each). Germline V gene lookup returns CDR1 MGHRA and CDR2 YSYEKL. V gave up 6 bases and J gave up 2 bases, with 12 bases separating them. The CDR3 totals 14 residues. CDR3 coding DNA: TGCGCCAGCAGTCGCCCGGGGGCCACAGATACGCAGTATTTT. Translating gives CASSRPGATDTQYF.

About this clone: The sample holds other DNA sequences that translate to the same CDR3. The rearrangement uses TRBV27 and TRBJ2-5; 9 bases agree with TRBD2. V lost 2 bases and J lost 5; bases outside the gene matches: 3. CDR3 length: 14 amino acids. The germline V gene has CDR1 MNHEY and CDR2 SMNVEV (reference sequence). The CDR3 is CASSLAGGLETQYF. CDR3 nucleotide sequence: TGTGCCAGCAGTTTAGCGGGGGGGCTGGAGACCCAGTACTTC.

The chain links TRBV6-5 to TRBJ1-2; a weak D match, TRBD1 (6 bases). The CDR3 totals 15 residues. V lost 0 bases and J 5 bases, leaving 13 bases between the germline ends. Germline-derived CDR1 and CDR2 are MNHEY and SVGAGI. CDR3 sequence reads: CASSYSNRASYGYTF. Written as DNA, the CDR3 is TGTGCCAGCAGTTACTCGAACAGGGCCTCTTATGGCTACACCTTC.

The gene calls are TRBV11-2 and TRBJ2-7, with TRBD1 matching 8 bases. This CDR3 has 16 residues. V trimming: 5 bases; J trimming: 0 bases; junction bases outside the gene matches: 9. Germline CDR1 is SGHAT and CDR2 is FQNNGV. CDR3 sequence: CASSPRTGTGSYEQYF. The CDR3 nucleotides read TGTGCCAGCAGCCCGCGGACAGGGACAGGCTCCTACGAGCAGTACTTC. Using reference TRBV11-2 and TRBJ2-7 for the parts outside the CDR3, the full variable domain is EAGVAQSPRYKIIEKRQSVAFWCNPISGHATLYWYQQILGQGPKLLIQFQNNGVVDDSQLPKDRFSAERLKGVDSTLKIQPAKLEDSAVYLCASSPRTGTGSYEQYFGPGTRLTVT.

This chain joins TRBV25-1 and TRBJ2-2; tentatively, D is TRBD2 (5 bases). There are 14 residues in the CDR3. The V end lost 2 bases, the J end lost 2 bases, and 6 bases lay between the germline ends. Germline V gene lookup returns CDR1 MGHDK and CDR2 SYGVNS. DNA for the CDR3: TGTGCCAGCAGTGAACCGGGAAACACCGGGGAGCTGTTTTTT. Amino acids: CASSEPGNTGELFF.

The V gene is TRBV11-2, the J gene TRBJ1-1; D remains ambiguous. The length of the CDR3 is 13 residues. The ends were cut back, 7 bases at V and 6 bases at J, with 15 bases in the middle. Germline-derived CDR1 and CDR2 are SGHAT and FQNNGV. CDR3: CASTSLKRPEAFF. The CDR3 nucleotides are TGTGCCAGCACCTCCCTGAAGCGCCCTGAAGCTTTCTTT.

This clone was picked up one time. This chain joins TRBV7-2 and TRBJ1-5; D is perhaps TRBD1 (6 bases). CDR1 is SGHTA and CDR2 is FQGNSA in the germline V gene. The CDR3 has 15 amino acids. V was trimmed by 1 base and J by 6 bases, leaving 13 bases between them. The CDR3 region is CASSLVGHIGQPQHF. In DNA form, the CDR3 reads TGTGCCAGCAGCTTAGTGGGACACATAGGTCAGCCCCAGCATTTT.

The chain links TRBV4-1 to TRBJ1-5; D is uncertain. CDR3 size: 13 residues. CDR1 and CDR2 (germline): MGHRA, YSYEKL. Trimming removed 0 bases from V and 7 bases from J, with 7 bases in between. CDR3 nucleotide sequence: TGCGCCAGCAGCCAAGATCCGTCCCAGCCCCAGCATTTT. Translated, it gives CASSQDPSQPQHF.

This clone was seen repeatedly, ten times or more. The rearrangement uses TRBV7-2 and TRBJ2-1; TRBD1 agrees at 7 bases. This CDR3 is built from 15 residues. CDR1 is SGHTA and CDR2 is FQGNSA in the germline V gene. With 6 bases clipped from V and 1 base from J, the junction kept 6 bases outside the gene matches. CDR3 loop: CASRRTGPSYNEQFF. The CDR3 coding sequence is TGTGCCAGCAGGCGGACAGGACCATCCTACAATGAGCAGTTCTTC. Together with reference TRBV7-2 and TRBJ2-1, the CDR3 gives the full variable domain: GAGVSQSPSNKVTEKGKDVELRCDPISGHTALYWYRQSLGQGLEFLIYFQGNSAPDKSGLPSDRFSAERTGGSVSTLTIQRTQQEDSAVYLCASRRTGPSYNEQFFGPGTRLTVL.

The chain joins TRBV9 to TRBJ1-2; D uncertain. The CDR3 is made up of 12 amino acids. The germline V gene has CDR1 SGDLS and CDR2 YYNGEE. The ends were cut back, 6 bases at V and 0 bases at J, with 6 bases in the middle. CDR3: CASNTPNYGYTF. CDR3 coding DNA: TGTGCCAGCAATACACCTAACTATGGCTACACCTTC.

The V call is TRBV19, the J call TRBJ2-3; D unresolved. CDR1 and CDR2 from the germline V gene are LNHDA and SQIVND (reference sequence). CDR3 length: 14 residues. The V and J ends lost 9 bases and 2 bases respectively, with 15 bases between them. The CDR3 protein is CASSIRADTDTQYF. The CDR3 bases are TGTGCCAGCTCAATCCGGGCAGACACAGATACGCAGTATTTT.

The chain uses TRBV5-6 and TRBJ1-2, with D maybe TRBD1 (5 bases). Trimming cost V 1 base and J 2 bases, with 15 bases left between them. In germline, CDR1 is SGHDT, CDR2 YYEEEE. CDR3 length: 16 amino acids. The CDR3 bases are TGTGCCAGCAGCTTGCCCCGGGGACGTCTGAACTATGGCTACACCTTC. Its translation: CASSLPRGRLNYGYTF.

This chain joins TRBV5-1 and TRBJ2-3; D possibly corresponds to TRBD1 (6 bases). Germline V gene sequence: CDR1 SGHRS, CDR2 YFSETQ. Trimming shortened V by 3 bases and J by 4 bases, and 18 bases separated the two germline ends. This CDR3 spans 16 amino acids. The CDR3 loop reads CASSSGLQGAADTQYF. For the CDR3, the DNA is TGCGCCAGCAGCTCAGGCCTACAGGGAGCGGCAGATACGCAGTATTTT. Full variable domain (remainder filled in from reference TRBV5-1 and TRBJ2-3): KAGVTQTPRYLIKTRGQQVTLSCSPISGHRSVSWYQQTPGQGLQFLFEYFSETQRNKGNFPGRFSGRQFSNSRSEMNVSTLELGDSALYLCASSSGLQGAADTQYFGPGTRLTVL.

The chain is built from TRBV7-9 and TRBJ2-1; D gene uncertain. Trimming left V 2 bases short and J 8 bases short, with 16 bases between. The CDR3 length is 15 residues. CDR1 is SEHNR and CDR2 is FQNEAQ in the germline V gene (reference sequence). CDR3 nucleotide sequence: TGTGCCAGCAGCTTAAACAGCGATCTCATCGATGAGCAGTTCTTC. It translates to CASSLNSDLIDEQFF. The variable domain in full, completed from reference TRBV7-9 and TRBJ2-1, reads DTGVSQNPRHKITKRGQNVTFRCDPISEHNRLYWYRQTLGQGPEFLTYFQNEAQLEKSRLLSDRFSAERPKGSFSTLEIQRTEQGDSAMYLCASSLNSDLIDEQFFGPGTRLTVL.

The rearrangement joins TRBV6-1 to TRBJ2-3, with a tentative D call TRBD2 (6 bases). The length of the CDR3 is 10 residues. Germline values: CDR1 MNHNS, CDR2 SASEGT. The CDR3 is CAAGSDTQYF. CDR3 DNA sequence: TGTGCTGCGGGGTCAGATACGCAGTATTTT.

This rearrangement joins TRBV4-3 to TRBJ2-2; 8 nucleotides match TRBD1. Trimming at V came to 1 base and at J to 6 bases, leaving 4 bases not matched to a gene. The CDR3 contains 15 residues. Germline CDR1 and CDR2: LGHNA and YSLEER. CDR3 DNA sequence: TGCGCCAGCAGCCAAGGAGGACAGGGCTCCGGGGAGCTGTTTTTT. Its translation: CASSQGGQGSGELFF.

V usage is TRBV4-1 and J usage is TRBJ1-2; unclear D gene. Germline V CDR1 and CDR2: MGHRA, YSYEKL. The ends were cut back, 4 bases at V and 4 bases at J, with 13 bases in the middle. The length of the CDR3 is 14 residues. This CDR3 is CASSPPGLRYGYTF. The DNA of the CDR3 is TGCGCCAGCAGCCCCCCAGGACTGCGCTATGGCTACACCTTC.

The gene calls are TRBV29-1 and TRBJ2-1; the D gene could be TRBD1 or TRBD2 (7 bases each). The CDR3 spans 11 residues. V was trimmed by 7 bases and J by 12 bases, leaving 16 bases between them. The V gene's germline CDR1 is SQVTM and CDR2 ANQGSEA. The CDR3 DNA follows: TGCAGCGCAGGGGGGGGAGAAGGGCAGTTCTTC. Its protein product is CSAGGGEGQFF.

This clone was detected a few times. The chain couples TRBV5-1 to TRBJ2-7; D is possibly TRBD2 (7 bases). V dropped 0 bases and J dropped 4 bases, with 14 bases sitting between them. CDR3 length: 15 amino acids. Germline CDR1 and CDR2: SGHRS and YFSETQ. The chain's CDR3 is CASSLEGGGRYEQYF. Written as DNA, the CDR3 is TGCGCCAGCAGCTTGGAAGGGGGAGGGAGATACGAGCAGTACTTC. Full variable domain (remainder filled in from reference TRBV5-1 and TRBJ2-7): KAGVTQTPRYLIKTRGQQVTLSCSPISGHRSVSWYQQTPGQGLQFLFEYFSETQRNKGNFPGRFSGRQFSNSRSEMNVSTLELGDSALYLCASSLEGGGRYEQYFGPGTRLTVT.